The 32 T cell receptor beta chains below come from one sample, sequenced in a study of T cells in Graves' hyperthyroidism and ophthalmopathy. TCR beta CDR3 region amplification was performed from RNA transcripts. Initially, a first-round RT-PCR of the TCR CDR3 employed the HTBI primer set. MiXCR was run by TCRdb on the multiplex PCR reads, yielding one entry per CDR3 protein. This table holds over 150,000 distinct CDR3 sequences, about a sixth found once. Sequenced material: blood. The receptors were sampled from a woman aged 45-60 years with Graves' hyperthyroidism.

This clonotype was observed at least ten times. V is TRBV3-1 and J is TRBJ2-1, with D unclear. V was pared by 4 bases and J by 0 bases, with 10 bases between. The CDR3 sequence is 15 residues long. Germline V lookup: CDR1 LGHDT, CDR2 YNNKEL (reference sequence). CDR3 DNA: TGTGCCAGCAGCCCCTACCCAACCTCCTACAATGAGCAGTTCTTC. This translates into CASSPYPTSYNEQFF.

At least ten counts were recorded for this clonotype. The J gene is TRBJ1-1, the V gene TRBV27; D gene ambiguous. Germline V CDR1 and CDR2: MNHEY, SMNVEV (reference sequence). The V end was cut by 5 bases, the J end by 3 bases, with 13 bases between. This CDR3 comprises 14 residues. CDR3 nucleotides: TGTGCCAGCAGTGCCGGGAACTTAGACACTGAAGCTTTCTTT. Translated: CASSAGNLDTEAFF.

In DNA form, the CDR3 reads TGTGCCAGTAGTCCGACAATTCCGGGCCGCTACAATGAGCAGTTCTTC. This gives the protein CASSPTIPGRYNEQFF. The chain is built from TRBV19 and TRBJ2-1; D is ambiguous. V gave up 5 bases and J gave up 3 bases, with 17 bases separating them. The CDR3 spans 16 residues. CDR1 is LNHDA and CDR2 is SQIVND in the germline V gene (reference sequence).

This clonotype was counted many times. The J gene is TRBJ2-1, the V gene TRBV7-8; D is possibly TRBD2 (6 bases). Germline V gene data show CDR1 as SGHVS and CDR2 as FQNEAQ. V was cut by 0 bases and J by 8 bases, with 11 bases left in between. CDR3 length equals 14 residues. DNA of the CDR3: TGTGCCAGCAGCTTAGCGGGAGGAAGCTATGAGCAGTTCTTC. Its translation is CASSLAGGSYEQFF.

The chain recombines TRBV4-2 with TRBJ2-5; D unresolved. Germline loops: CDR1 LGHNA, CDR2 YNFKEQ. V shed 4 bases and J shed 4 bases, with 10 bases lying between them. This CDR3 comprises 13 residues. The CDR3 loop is CASSLGPGETQYF. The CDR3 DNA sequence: TGTGCCAGCAGCCTTGGCCCCGGAGAGACCCAGTACTTC.

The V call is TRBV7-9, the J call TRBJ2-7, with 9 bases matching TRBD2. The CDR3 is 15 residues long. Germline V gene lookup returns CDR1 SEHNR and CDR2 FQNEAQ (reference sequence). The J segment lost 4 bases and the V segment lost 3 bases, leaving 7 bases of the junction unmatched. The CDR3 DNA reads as TGTGCCAGCAGCTTTGAAGCGGGAGGCCTTTACGAGCAGTACTTC. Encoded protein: CASSFEAGGLYEQYF.

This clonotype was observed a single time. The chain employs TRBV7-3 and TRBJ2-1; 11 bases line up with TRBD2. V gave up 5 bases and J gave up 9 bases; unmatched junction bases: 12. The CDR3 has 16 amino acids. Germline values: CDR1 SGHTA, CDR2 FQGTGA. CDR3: CASSQPELAGDGEQFF. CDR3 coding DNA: TGTGCCAGCAGCCAACCGGAACTAGCGGGAGATGGTGAGCAGTTCTTC.

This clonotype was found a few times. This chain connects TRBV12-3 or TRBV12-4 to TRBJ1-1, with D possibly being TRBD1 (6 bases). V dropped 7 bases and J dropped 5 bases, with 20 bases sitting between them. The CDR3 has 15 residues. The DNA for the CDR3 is TGTGCCAGCACTTCAAGGGGGGGGATTCAGACTGAAGCTTTCTTT. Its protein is CASTSRGGIQTEAFF.

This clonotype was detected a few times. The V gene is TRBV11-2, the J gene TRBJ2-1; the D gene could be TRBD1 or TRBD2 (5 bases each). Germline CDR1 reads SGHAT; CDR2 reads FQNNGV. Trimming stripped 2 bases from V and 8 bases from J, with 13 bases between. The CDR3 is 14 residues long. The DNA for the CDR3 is TGTGCCAGCAGCTTAATAGGGGCCGGGGATGAGCAGTTCTTC. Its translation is CASSLIGAGDEQFF.

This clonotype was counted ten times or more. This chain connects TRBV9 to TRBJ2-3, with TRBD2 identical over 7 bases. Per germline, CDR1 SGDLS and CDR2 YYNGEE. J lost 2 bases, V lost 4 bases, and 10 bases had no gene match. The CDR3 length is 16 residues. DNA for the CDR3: TGTGCCAGCAGCCCAAGGGGTAGCGGGTACACAGATACGCAGTATTTT. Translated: CASSPRGSGYTDTQYF.

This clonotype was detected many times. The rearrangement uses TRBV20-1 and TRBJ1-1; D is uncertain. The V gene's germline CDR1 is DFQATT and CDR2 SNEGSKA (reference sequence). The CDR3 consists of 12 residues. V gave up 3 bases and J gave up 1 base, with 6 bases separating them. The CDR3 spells CSARTGNTEAFF. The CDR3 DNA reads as TGCAGTGCTAGGACGGGGAACACTGAAGCTTTCTTT.

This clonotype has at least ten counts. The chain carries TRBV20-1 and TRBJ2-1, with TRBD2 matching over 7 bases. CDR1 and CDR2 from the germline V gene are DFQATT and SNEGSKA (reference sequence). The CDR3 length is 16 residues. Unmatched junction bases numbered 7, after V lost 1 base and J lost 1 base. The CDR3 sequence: CSARVEGGPSYNEQFF. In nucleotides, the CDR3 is TGCAGTGCTAGAGTGGAGGGAGGGCCATCCTACAATGAGCAGTTCTTC.

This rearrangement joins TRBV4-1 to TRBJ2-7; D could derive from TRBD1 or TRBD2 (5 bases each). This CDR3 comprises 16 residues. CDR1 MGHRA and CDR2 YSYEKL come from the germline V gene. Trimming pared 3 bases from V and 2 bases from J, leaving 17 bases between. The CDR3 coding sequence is TGCGCCAGCAGCCACCAGAGGGGTTCGATCGCCTACGAGCAGTACTTC. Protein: CASSHQRGSIAYEQYF.

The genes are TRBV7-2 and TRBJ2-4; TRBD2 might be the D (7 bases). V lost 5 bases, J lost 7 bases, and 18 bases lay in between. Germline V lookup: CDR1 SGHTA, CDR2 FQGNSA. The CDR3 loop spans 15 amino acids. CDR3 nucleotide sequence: TGTGCCAGCAGCCCCCCGAGGGGGGGTGGCAACATTCAGTACTTC. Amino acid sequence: CASSPPRGGGNIQYF.

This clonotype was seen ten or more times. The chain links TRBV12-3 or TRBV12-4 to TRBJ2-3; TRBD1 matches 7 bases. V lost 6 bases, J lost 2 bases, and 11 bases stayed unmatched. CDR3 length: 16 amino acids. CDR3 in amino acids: CASSLQGPPNTDTQYF. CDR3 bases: TGTGCCAGCAGCCTACAGGGGCCCCCGAACACAGATACGCAGTATTTT.

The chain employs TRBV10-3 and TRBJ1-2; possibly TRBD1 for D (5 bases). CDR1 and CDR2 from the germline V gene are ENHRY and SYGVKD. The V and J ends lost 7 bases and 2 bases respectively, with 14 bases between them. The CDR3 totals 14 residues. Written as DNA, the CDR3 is TGTGCCATCACCCCCCGGGGGGAAAACTATGGCTACACCTTC. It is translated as CAITPRGENYGYTF.

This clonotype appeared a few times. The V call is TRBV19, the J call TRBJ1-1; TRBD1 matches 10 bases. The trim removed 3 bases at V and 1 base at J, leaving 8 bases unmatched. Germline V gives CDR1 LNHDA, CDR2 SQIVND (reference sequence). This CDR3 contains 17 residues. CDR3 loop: CASSIGRTGGKNTEAFF. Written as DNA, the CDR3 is TGTGCCAGTAGTATTGGTCGGACAGGGGGGAAGAACACTGAAGCTTTCTTT.

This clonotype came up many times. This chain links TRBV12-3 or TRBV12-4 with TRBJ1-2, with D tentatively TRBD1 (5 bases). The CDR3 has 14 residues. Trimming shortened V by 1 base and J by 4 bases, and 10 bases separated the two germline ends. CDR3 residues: CASSLETGSYGYTF. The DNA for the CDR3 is TGTGCCAGCAGTTTAGAAACAGGAAGCTATGGCTACACCTTC.

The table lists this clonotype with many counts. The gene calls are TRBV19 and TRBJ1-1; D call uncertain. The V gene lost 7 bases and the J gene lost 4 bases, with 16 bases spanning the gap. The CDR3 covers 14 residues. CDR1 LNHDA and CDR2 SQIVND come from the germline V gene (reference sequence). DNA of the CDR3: TGTGCCAGTAAGTCCCGGACCGCTTCCACTGAAGCTTTCTTT. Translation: CASKSRTASTEAFF.

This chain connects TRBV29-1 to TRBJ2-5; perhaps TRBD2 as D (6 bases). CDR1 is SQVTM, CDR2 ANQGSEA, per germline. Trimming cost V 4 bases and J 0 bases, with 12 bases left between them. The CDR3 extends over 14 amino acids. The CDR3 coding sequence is TGCAGCGTTGTACTAGCAGATAACCAAGAGACCCAGTACTTC. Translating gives CSVVLADNQETQYF.

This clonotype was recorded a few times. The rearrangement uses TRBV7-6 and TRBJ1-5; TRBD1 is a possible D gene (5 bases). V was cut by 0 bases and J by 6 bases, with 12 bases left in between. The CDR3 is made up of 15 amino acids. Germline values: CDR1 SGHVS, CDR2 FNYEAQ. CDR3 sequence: CASSLAAGRGQPQHF. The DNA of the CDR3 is TGTGCCAGCAGCTTAGCGGCAGGGAGGGGTCAGCCCCAGCATTTT.

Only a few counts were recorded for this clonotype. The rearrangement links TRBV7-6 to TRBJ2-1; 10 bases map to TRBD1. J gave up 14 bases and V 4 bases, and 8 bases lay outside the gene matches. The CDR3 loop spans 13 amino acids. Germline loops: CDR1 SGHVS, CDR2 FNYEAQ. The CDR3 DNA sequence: TGTGCCAGCAGCTCAACGTTCGGGACAGGGGAGTTCTTC. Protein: CASSSTFGTGEFF.

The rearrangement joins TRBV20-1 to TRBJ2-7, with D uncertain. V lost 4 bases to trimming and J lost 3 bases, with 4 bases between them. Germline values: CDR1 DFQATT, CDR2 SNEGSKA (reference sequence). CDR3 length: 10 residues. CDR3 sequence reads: CSANNYEQYF. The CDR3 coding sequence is TGCAGTGCTAACAACTACGAGCAGTACTTC.

CDR3 amino acids: CASREQGAQREAFF. The CDR3 region has the DNA TGTGCCAGCAGGGAACAGGGCGCCCAGCGTGAAGCTTTCTTT. V usage is TRBV12-3 or TRBV12-4 and J usage is TRBJ1-1; tentative D call: TRBD1 (6 bases). The V gene lost 6 bases and the J gene lost 7 bases, with 18 bases spanning the gap. The CDR3 runs to 14 residues.

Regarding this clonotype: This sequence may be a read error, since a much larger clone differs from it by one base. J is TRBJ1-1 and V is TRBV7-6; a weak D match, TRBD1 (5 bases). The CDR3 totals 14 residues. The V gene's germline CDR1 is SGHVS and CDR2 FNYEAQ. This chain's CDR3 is CASSLVRGPTEASF. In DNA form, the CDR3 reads TGTGCCAGCAGCTTAGTTAGGGGTCCCACTGAAGCTTCCTTT.

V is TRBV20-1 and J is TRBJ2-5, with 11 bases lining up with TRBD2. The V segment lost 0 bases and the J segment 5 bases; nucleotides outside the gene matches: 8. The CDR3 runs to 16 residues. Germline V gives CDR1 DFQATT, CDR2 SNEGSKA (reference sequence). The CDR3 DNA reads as TGCAGTGCTAGAGATCGTACTAGCGGGAGTGTGGAGACCCAGTACTTC. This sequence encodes CSARDRTSGSVETQYF.

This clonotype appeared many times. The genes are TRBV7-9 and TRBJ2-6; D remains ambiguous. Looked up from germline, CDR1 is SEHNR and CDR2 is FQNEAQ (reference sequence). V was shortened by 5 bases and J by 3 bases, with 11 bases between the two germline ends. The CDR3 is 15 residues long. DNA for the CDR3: TGTGCCAGCAGCGCAGATTTCGATGGGGCCAACGTCCTGACTTTC. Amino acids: CASSADFDGANVLTF.

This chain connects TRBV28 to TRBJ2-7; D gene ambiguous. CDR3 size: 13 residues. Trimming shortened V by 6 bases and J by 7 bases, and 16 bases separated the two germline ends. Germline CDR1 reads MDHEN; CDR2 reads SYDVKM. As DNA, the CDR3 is TGTGCCAGCAGACCCCCTCTAGAACGGGAGCAGTACTTC. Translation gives CASRPPLEREQYF.

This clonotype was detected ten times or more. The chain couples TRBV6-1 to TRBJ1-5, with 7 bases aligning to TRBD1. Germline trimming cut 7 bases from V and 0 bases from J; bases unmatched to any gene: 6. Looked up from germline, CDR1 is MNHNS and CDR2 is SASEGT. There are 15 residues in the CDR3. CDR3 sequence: CASTQDRSSNQPQHF. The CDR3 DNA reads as TGTGCCAGCACCCAGGACAGGTCTAGCAATCAGCCCCAGCATTTT.

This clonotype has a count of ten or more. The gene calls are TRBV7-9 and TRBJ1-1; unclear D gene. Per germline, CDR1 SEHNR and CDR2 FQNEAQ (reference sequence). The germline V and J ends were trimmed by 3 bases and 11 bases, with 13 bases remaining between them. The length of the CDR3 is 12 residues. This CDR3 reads CASSFMGFSAFF. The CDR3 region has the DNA TGTGCCAGCAGCTTTATGGGGTTTAGCGCTTTCTTT.

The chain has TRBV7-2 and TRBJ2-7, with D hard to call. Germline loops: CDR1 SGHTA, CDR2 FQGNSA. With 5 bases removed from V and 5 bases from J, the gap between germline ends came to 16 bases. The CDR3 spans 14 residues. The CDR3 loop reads CASSQRGGWDEQYF. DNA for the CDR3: TGTGCCAGCAGCCAGAGAGGTGGGTGGGACGAGCAGTACTTC.

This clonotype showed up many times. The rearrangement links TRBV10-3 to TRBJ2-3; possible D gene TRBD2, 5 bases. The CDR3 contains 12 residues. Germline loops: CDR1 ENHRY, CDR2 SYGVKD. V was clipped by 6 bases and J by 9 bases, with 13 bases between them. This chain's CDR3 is CAIRNTSYTQYF. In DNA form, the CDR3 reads TGTGCCATCAGGAACACTAGTTACACGCAGTATTTT.